This T cell receptor (beta chain) was captured by sequencing in a study of OX40 agonist ivuxolimab in advanced cancers. Findings of the study overall: At 0.1 to 3.0 mg/kg and by week 6, clonal expansion occurred in CD4+ and CD8+ blood T cells.

A word on this clone: What it binds is not known.

Here immunoSEQ multiplex PCR was the method, and the copy in TCRdb shows in-frame clones only, minus some. The repertoire holds around 39,000 clones, with 82% as singletons. The sample here was CD4+ or CD8+ T cells sorted from blood, taken in a trial of the OX40 agonist ivuxolimab. This clonotype was sampled from an adult with an advanced solid tumor such as melanoma, head and neck, liver or kidney cancer.

DNA for the CDR3: TGTGCCAGCAGCTCTCAGGGGGCGGGTTCACCCCTCCACTTT. As protein: CASSSQGAGSPLHF. V is TRBV5-4 and J is TRBJ1-6; TRBD1 matches at 8 bases. The junction had 5 bases not matched to a gene; V was cut back by 3 bases and J by 9 bases. Looked up from germline, CDR1 is SGHNT and CDR2 is YYREEE (reference sequence). The CDR3 loop spans 14 amino acids.